This paragraph covers one T cell receptor (beta chain) sequence. This sample is part of a study of blood T cell repertoires in COVID-19. In the study overall: Material from acute and convalescent COVID-19 was sourced from the United States, Italy and Spain. PBMCs, B-cell-depleted T cells, or T cells provided the cDNA or gDNA that made up the material.

With 5 bases removed from V and 0 bases from J, the gap between germline ends came to 17 bases. Per the germline V gene, CDR1 is LNHDA and CDR2 is SQIVND (reference sequence). The CDR3 runs 17 residues. While infection was still active, Seattle patients were enrolled and then followed longitudinally. Authors' analysis steps: By means of reference gene primer amplification, nucleated cell counts were estimated. The data were produced by immunoSEQ multiplex PCR, yet TCRdb's version contains in-frame clones alone and is incomplete. From that table come the V and J calls and clone size; the DNA was used to work out D and trimming. The sample consists of about 170,000 clones, approximately 85% of them appearing once.

The clonotype comes from a woman of 80 years or more with COVID-19, enrolled during active disease. Sequencing was done on a sample of peripheral blood. The chain recombines TRBV19 with TRBJ1-3; no clear D gene. This CDR3 is CASSYRRQTSSGNTIYF. In DNA, the CDR3 is TGTGCCAGTAGTTATAGACGCCAGACTAGCTCTGGAAACACCATATATTTT. Together with reference TRBV19 and TRBJ1-3, the CDR3 gives the full variable domain: DGGITQSPKYLFRKEGQNVTLSCEQNLNHDAMYWYRQDPGQGLRLIYYSQIVNDFQKGDIAEGYSVSREKKESFPLTVTSAQKNPTAFYLCASSYRRQTSSGNTIYFGEGSWLTVV.